This T cell receptor beta chain was identified during a study of neurological immune-mediated disorders. Study results and limitations: Falling below healthy controls, multiple sclerosis showed the least TCR clonal expansion, while HTLV-1-associated myelopathy showed the most.

The cDNA came from 5'RACE, which used 10-nucleotide random UMIs. TCRdb ran MiXCR on the 5' RACE reads and lists one entry per CDR3 protein. The data hold 80,000 to 85,000 distinct CDR3 sequences, with approximately 2.4% observed a single time. This clonotype was recorded many times. Its antigen is unknown. After removal of 6 bases from V and 6 bases from J, the junction contained 14 bases not matched to a gene. The germline CDR1 and CDR2 sequences are DFQATT and SNEGSKA (reference sequence). CDR3 length: 16 amino acids. The chain links TRBV20-1 to TRBJ2-5; 12 nucleotides align to TRBD1. The sequenced sample was PBMCs. The clonotype originates from a woman in her 30s with multiple sclerosis. The CDR3 region is CSAARQGTGGGKTQYF. The DNA of the CDR3 is TGCAGTGCGGCCCGTCAGGGGACAGGGGGCGGGAAGACCCAGTACTTC.